This passage covers 19 T cell receptor beta chains from one sample sequenced in a study of blood T cell repertoires in COVID-19. TCRdb's table, derived via immunoSEQ multiplex PCR, lists solely in-frame clones and lacks some. Among a few hundred thousand clones listed, approximately 83% were seen once. The sequencing sample was made of peripheral blood. The receptors stem from a person aged 70 to 80 with COVID-19, enrolled during active disease.

In its sample, this clone was seen once. This chain links TRBV19 with TRBJ2-4, with D possibly being TRBD1 (5 bases). Germline V gives CDR1 LNHDA, CDR2 SQIVND (reference sequence). The CDR3 runs to 15 residues. The V end lost 3 bases, the J end lost 4 bases, and 13 bases lay between the germline ends. The CDR3 region is CASSIFSRDKNIQYF. The CDR3 nucleotides read TGTGCCAGTAGTATTTTCTCCAGGGATAAAAACATTCAGTACTTC.

The V gene is TRBV28, the J gene TRBJ2-5, with D possibly being TRBD1 (6 bases). Germline loops: CDR1 MDHEN, CDR2 SYDVKM. V was pared by 4 bases and J by 13 bases, with 22 bases between. The CDR3 is made up of 14 amino acids. CDR3 sequence: CASSSKERTARAYF. CDR3 coding DNA: TGTGCCAGCAGTTCCAAAGAGCGGACAGCACGGGCGTACTTC. The variable domain in full, completed from reference TRBV28 and TRBJ2-5, reads DVKVTQSSRYLVKRTGEKVFLECVQDMDHENMFWYRQDPGLGLRLIYFSYDVKMKEKGDIPEGYSVSREKKERFSLILESASTNQTSMYLCASSSKERTARAYFGPGTRLLVL.

The V call is TRBV28, the J call TRBJ1-2; TRBD1 matches at 8 bases. CDR1 is MDHEN, CDR2 SYDVKM, per germline. The CDR3 sequence is 13 residues long. After removal of 4 bases from V and 6 bases from J, the junction contained 4 bases not matched to a gene. CDR3 DNA: TGTGCCAGCAGTTACGACAGGGGCGATGGCTACACCTTC. It translates to CASSYDRGDGYTF.

This clone was detected a few times. The V and J genes are TRBV7-2 and TRBJ2-7; the match to TRBD1 covers 7 bases. CDR3 length equals 14 residues. V was clipped by 3 bases and J by 3 bases; unmatched bases: 5. The germline V gene has CDR1 SGHTA and CDR2 FQGNSA. The CDR3 loop reads CASSFQGGNYEQYF. The CDR3 DNA follows: TGTGCCAGCAGCTTCCAAGGGGGCAACTACGAGCAGTACTTC.

V is TRBV28 and J is TRBJ2-2; the D gene is possibly TRBD1 (6 bases). This CDR3 has 13 amino acids. V lost 6 bases, J lost 4 bases, and 9 bases lay in between. The germline V gene has CDR1 MDHEN and CDR2 SYDVKM. For the CDR3, the DNA is TGTGCCAGCAGCTCACAGGGCACCGGGGAGCTGTTTTTT. Residues: CASSSQGTGELFF.

The V gene is TRBV6-2 or TRBV6-3, the J gene TRBJ2-1, with D perhaps TRBD2 (5 bases). The CDR3 sequence is 12 residues long. V lost 6 bases to trimming and J lost 4 bases, with 7 bases between them. Germline V gives CDR1 MNHEY, CDR2 SVGEGT. In DNA form, the CDR3 reads TGTGCCAGCAGCCTAGCTTACAATGAGCAGTTCTTC. Encoded protein: CASSLAYNEQFF.

V gene TRBV5-1 combines with J gene TRBJ2-1; D is undetermined. Between the trimmed V and J ends, which lost 3 bases and 5 bases, there was a span of 12 bases. Per the germline V gene, CDR1 is SGHRS and CDR2 is YFSETQ. This CDR3 spans 14 amino acids. The CDR3 nucleotides read TGCGCCAGCAGCTCCAACACCGCGGACAATGAGCAGTTCTTC. Protein product: CASSSNTADNEQFF.

V usage is TRBV27 and J usage is TRBJ2-7; TRBD1 matches 8 bases. This CDR3 is 17 amino acids long. V was pared by 1 base and J by 2 bases, with 10 bases of the junction left unmatched. Germline V lookup: CDR1 MNHEY, CDR2 SMNVEV (reference sequence). The CDR3 sequence: CASSLFKMTGDPYEQYF. CDR3 DNA sequence: TGTGCCAGCAGTTTATTTAAGATGACAGGGGACCCCTACGAGCAGTACTTC.

This chain uses TRBV6-4 with TRBJ2-3; TRBD2 matches 7 bases. CDR1 MRHNA and CDR2 SNTAGT come from the germline V gene. The CDR3 runs to 15 residues. V lost 4 bases to trimming and J lost 7 bases; unmatched junction nucleotides: 11. Here the CDR3 DNA reads TGTGCCAGCAGTGTAGCCATGGGCGGGACTAATACGCAGTATTTT. This gives the protein CASSVAMGGTNTQYF.

In this sample, this clone turned up a few times. The chain joins TRBV28 to TRBJ1-1; the D is unclear. Trimming stripped 8 bases from V and 0 bases from J, with 16 bases between. Per germline, CDR1 MDHEN and CDR2 SYDVKM. This CDR3 comprises 15 residues. As DNA, the CDR3 is TGTGCCAGCTTAAAATCGGGGTCGATGAACACTGAAGCTTTCTTT. Translating it yields CASLKSGSMNTEAFF. The complete variable domain, with remaining parts taken from reference TRBV28 and TRBJ1-1, reads DVKVTQSSRYLVKRTGEKVFLECVQDMDHENMFWYRQDPGLGLRLIYFSYDVKMKEKGDIPEGYSVSREKKERFSLILESASTNQTSMYLCASLKSGSMNTEAFFGQGTRLTVV.

The CDR3 DNA follows: TGTGCCAGCAGTTACTCTGGCGGGGCTAGCACAGATACGCAGTATTTT. Translated, it gives CASSYSGGASTDTQYF. The V gene is TRBV6-2 or TRBV6-3, the J gene TRBJ2-3; D is possibly TRBD2 (6 bases). This CDR3 comprises 16 residues. V gave up 0 bases and J gave up 0 bases, with 10 bases separating them. Germline V gene sequence: CDR1 MNHEY, CDR2 SVGEGT.

The chain carries TRBV9 and TRBJ2-2; 7 nucleotides agree with TRBD2. In germline, CDR1 is SGDLS, CDR2 YYNGEE. V shed 4 bases and J 6 bases; nucleotides not matched to a gene: 9. CDR3 length: 15 amino acids. The CDR3 is CASSLTSLQAGELFF. In DNA, the CDR3 is TGTGCCAGCAGCCTGACTAGCCTTCAAGCCGGGGAGCTGTTTTTT.

The V and J genes are TRBV7-8 and TRBJ1-5, with 7 bases lining up with TRBD1. Germline V lookup: CDR1 SGHVS, CDR2 FQNEAQ. V shed 5 bases, J shed 0 bases, and the junction held 10 bases outside the gene matches. CDR3 length equals 17 residues. The CDR3 loop reads CASSRGGQVYSNQPQHF. The CDR3 DNA is TGTGCCAGCAGCCGAGGAGGACAGGTCTATAGCAATCAGCCCCAGCATTTT.

This clone was detected only once. The chain recombines TRBV28 with TRBJ1-4, with TRBD1 as a possible D gene (6 bases). The CDR3 contains 17 residues. The V end lost 7 bases, the J end lost 0 bases, and 18 bases lay between the germline ends. Germline CDR1 MDHEN, CDR2 SYDVKM. CDR3 protein: CASTGQNFVATNEKLFF. CDR3 bases: TGTGCCAGCACTGGACAGAACTTCGTTGCAACTAATGAAAAACTGTTTTTT.

The V and J genes are TRBV19 and TRBJ1-2, with 11 nucleotides matching TRBD1. V lost 7 bases to trimming and J lost 2 bases; unmatched junction nucleotides: 3. The V gene's germline CDR1 is LNHDA and CDR2 SQIVND (reference sequence). This CDR3 contains 14 residues. CDR3 DNA: TGTGCCAGTAAAGGGACAGGGGGGAACTATGGCTACACCTTC. The encoded protein is CASKGTGGNYGYTF.

This chain uses TRBV24-1 with TRBJ2-7, with 9 nucleotides matching TRBD1. J lost 6 bases, V lost 4 bases, and 12 bases had no gene match. Looked up from germline, CDR1 is KGHDR and CDR2 is SFDVKD. There are 16 residues in the CDR3. DNA of the CDR3: TGTGCCACCAGTGACCCGCCCCGGGACAGGGTGGCCGAGCAGTACTTC. This encodes CATSDPPRDRVAEQYF.

This chain links TRBV11-1 with TRBJ2-1; D call uncertain. CDR1 is SGHAT, CDR2 FQDESV, per germline (reference sequence). This CDR3 has 13 amino acids. V lost 1 base, J lost 8 bases, and 9 bases lay in between. CDR3 amino acids: CASSLGGTYEQFF. CDR3 sequence (DNA): TGTGCCAGCAGCTTAGGCGGCACCTATGAGCAGTTCTTC.

The chain joins TRBV11-2 to TRBJ2-2, with 10 nucleotides matching TRBD2. Trimming removed 8 bases from V and 8 bases from J; junction bases left unmatched: 5. The CDR3 sequence is 13 residues long. Germline V gene sequence: CDR1 SGHAT, CDR2 FQNNGV. In DNA, the CDR3 is TGTGCCAGCTTTAGCGGGGGGTTAGGGGAGCTGTTTTTT. Translated, it gives CASFSGGLGELFF.

The chain has TRBV7-8 and TRBJ2-7, with 7 bases identical to TRBD1. CDR1 and CDR2 from the germline V gene are SGHVS and FQNEAQ. The CDR3 sequence is 15 residues long. With V trimmed by 4 bases and J by 4 bases, 10 bases remained unmatched. The CDR3 DNA reads as TGTGCCAGCAGCTCTAGTCCGGGACAGAGTTACGAGCAGTACTTC. Translated, it gives CASSSSPGQSYEQYF.